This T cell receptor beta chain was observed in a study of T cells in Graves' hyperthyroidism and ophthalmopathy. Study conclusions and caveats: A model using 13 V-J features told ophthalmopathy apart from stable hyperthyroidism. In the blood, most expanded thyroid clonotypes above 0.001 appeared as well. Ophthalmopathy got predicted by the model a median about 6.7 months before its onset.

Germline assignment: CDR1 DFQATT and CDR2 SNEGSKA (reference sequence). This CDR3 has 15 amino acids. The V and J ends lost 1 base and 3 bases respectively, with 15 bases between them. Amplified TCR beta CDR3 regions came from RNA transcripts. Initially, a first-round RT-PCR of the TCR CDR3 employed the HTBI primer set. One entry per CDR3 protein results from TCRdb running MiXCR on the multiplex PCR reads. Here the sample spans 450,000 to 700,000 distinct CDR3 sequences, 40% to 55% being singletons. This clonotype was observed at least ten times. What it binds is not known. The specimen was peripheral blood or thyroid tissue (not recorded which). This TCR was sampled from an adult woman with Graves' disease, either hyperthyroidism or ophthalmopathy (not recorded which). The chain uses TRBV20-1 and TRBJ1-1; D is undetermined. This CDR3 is CSARGFGQLDTEAFF. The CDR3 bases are TGCAGTGCTAGAGGATTCGGGCAACTCGACACTGAAGCTTTCTTT.